These 10 T cell receptor beta chains originate from one sample sequenced in a study of monozygotic twins with inflammatory bowel disease. TCRdb re-called the 5' RACE reads and gives one entry per CDR3 protein, without DNA. The table lists a few hundred thousand distinct CDR3 sequences. The sequenced material came from blood. The receptor source for this set is a human donor with ulcerative colitis or Crohn's disease, or a healthy co-twin of an affected twin (not recorded which).

The chain couples TRBV29-1 to TRBJ1-5; TCRdb designates TRBD1, a call that cannot be tested without DNA. The CDR3 totals 13 residues. Germline values: CDR1 SQVTM, CDR2 ANQGSEA. This CDR3 reads CSVRTGEFQPQHF. The full variable domain, completed using reference TRBV29-1 and TRBJ1-5, is SAVISQKPSRDICQRGTSLTIQCQVDSQVTMMFWYRQQPGQSLTLIATANQGSEATYESGFVIDKFPISRPNLTFSTLTVSNMSPEDSSIYLCSVRTGEFQPQHFGDGTRLSIL.

The gene calls are TRBV4-3 and TRBJ2-2; lacking DNA, the TRBD2 call made by TCRdb goes unchecked. The CDR3 consists of 15 residues. Looked up from germline, CDR1 is LGHNA and CDR2 is YSLEER. The CDR3 here is CASSQGLAPTGELFF.

This rearrangement joins TRBV5-5 to TRBJ1-1; TCRdb's D call, TRBD1, is unchecked because there is no DNA. Germline CDR1 and CDR2: SGHKS and YYEKEE (reference sequence). This CDR3 contains 12 residues. The CDR3 protein is CASSPGRVEAFF.

The CDR3: CASSPTGFSGANVLTF. This sequence joins TRBV3-1 and TRBJ2-6; without DNA, the TCRdb call of TRBD1 cannot be checked. CDR3 size: 16 residues. Germline CDR1 is LGHDT and CDR2 is YNNKEL (reference sequence).

The chain uses TRBV5-1 and TRBJ2-3; TCRdb outputs TRBD2, but without DNA this stays unchecked. This CDR3 spans 17 amino acids. Germline CDR1 SGHRS, CDR2 YFSETQ. CDR3 loop: CASSLAGGRTFTDTQYF.

CDR3 loop: CASRTPGRQRGRNEQFF. The V gene is TRBV11-2, the J gene TRBJ2-1; the TCRdb D gene call, TRBD1, has no DNA to confirm it. The CDR3 is made up of 17 amino acids. CDR1 and CDR2 from the germline V gene are SGHAT and FQNNGV.

V and J are TRBV5-1 and TRBJ2-7. CDR1 and CDR2 (germline): SGHRS, YFSETQ. The CDR3 totals 14 residues. The CDR3 sequence is CASSLVMGTYEQYF.

This sequence joins TRBV12-3 or TRBV12-4 and TRBJ2-4; TCRdb returns TRBD1, unconfirmable since there is no DNA. This CDR3 is 13 amino acids long. CDR3 loop: CASSQTGGNIQYF.

CDR3 residues: CASSLSAGLNSYEQYF. V gene TRBV27 combines with J gene TRBJ2-7; TCRdb's D call of TRBD2 is untestable without DNA. Germline-derived CDR1 and CDR2 are MNHEY and SMNVEV (reference sequence). The CDR3 covers 16 residues.

The CDR3 loop is CAISERPGFNNEKLFF. The chain employs TRBV10-3 and TRBJ1-4; TCRdb's D gene call, TRBD1, goes unchecked for lack of DNA. The CDR3 extends over 16 amino acids. The V gene's germline CDR1 is ENHRY and CDR2 SYGVKD.